This T cell receptor (beta chain) was captured in a study of metastatic and nonmetastatic thyroid tumors. Each patient came to thyroid surgery without any prior treatment (of any kind). Via MiXCR, TCRdb re-called the PCR reads. Of over 20,000 clones detected, over 25% appear once; the ten largest clones hold about 20%. This clone was detected ten times or more. The V and J ends lost 5 bases and 3 bases, in that order; junction bases with no gene match: 7. This CDR3 is 16 amino acids long. CDR1 and CDR2 from the germline V gene are DFQATT and SNEGSKA (reference sequence). The chain is built from TRBV20-1 and TRBJ2-3, with 14 bases matching TRBD2. The sequencing sample was made of blood. The TCR originated in a female donor with papillary thyroid cancer or a benign thyroid nodule (not recorded which). Some clones in this sample may be carry-over from other donors' samples. CDR3 amino acids: CSASGGTSGSTDTQYF. Here the CDR3 DNA reads TGCAGTGCTTCGGGCGGGACTAGCGGGAGTACAGATACGCAGTATTTT.